Sequencing of this T cell receptor beta chain was carried out in a study of graft-versus-host responses after intestinal transplantation. The overall study: Grafts that recipients had were multivisceral, liver-intestinal, or isolated intestinal transplants. Study results and caveats: Allograft graft-versus-host to host-versus-graft clonal ratios ran high in patients with graft-donor T cell macrochimerism. Peak GvH clone levels in circulation were associated with early post-transplant HvG declines.

Method: immunoSEQ multiplex PCR; TCRdb's copy keeps in-frame clones and lacks some. The sample consists of approximately 89,000 clones, over 85% of them appearing once. Of note for this clone: Its cognate antigen is unknown.

This CDR3 has 13 amino acids. V shed 4 bases, J shed 4 bases, and the junction held 3 bases outside the gene matches. This TCR was sampled from a human donor who was the organ donor for an intestinal transplant. The sample consisted of unstimulated CD8+ T cells sorted from spleen or lymph node cells, taken before transplant. This chain joins TRBV5-3 and TRBJ2-3; 7 bases line up with TRBD1. TRBV5-3 is annotated as an ORF whose role is uncertain. In DNA, the CDR3 is TGTGCCAGAAGCGCGACAGGGTCAGATACGCAGTATTTT. Protein product: CARSATGSDTQYF.